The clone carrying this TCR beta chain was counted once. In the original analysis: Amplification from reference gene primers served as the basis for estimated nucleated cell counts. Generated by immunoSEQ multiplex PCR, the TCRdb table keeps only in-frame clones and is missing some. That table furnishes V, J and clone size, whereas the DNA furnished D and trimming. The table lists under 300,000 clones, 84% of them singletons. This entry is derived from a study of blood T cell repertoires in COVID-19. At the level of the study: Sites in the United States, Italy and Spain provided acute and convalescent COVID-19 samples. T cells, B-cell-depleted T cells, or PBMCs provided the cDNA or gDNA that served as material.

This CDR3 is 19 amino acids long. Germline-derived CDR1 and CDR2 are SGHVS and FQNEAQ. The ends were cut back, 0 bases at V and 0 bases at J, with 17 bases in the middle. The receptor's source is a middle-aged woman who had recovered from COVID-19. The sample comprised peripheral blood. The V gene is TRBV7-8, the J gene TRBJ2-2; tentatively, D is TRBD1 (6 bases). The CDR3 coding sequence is TGTGCCAGCAGCTTAGCAGCGACAGGTCGAGCAGCGAACACCGGGGAGCTGTTTTTT. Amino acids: CASSLAATGRAANTGELFF.